This T cell receptor beta chain was profiled in a study of shared clonotypes between healthy human individuals. The naive CD8 subset, CD45RO-negative cells positively selected for CCR7, excluded terminally differentiated effector memory CD45RA+ cells. The V gene lost 0 bases and the J gene lost 3 bases, with 11 bases spanning the gap. The CDR3 covers 15 residues. Germline CDR1 reads LGHNA; CDR2 reads YSLEER. The protocol was immunoSEQ multiplex PCR, while the TCRdb copy is restricted to in-frame clones and leaves out a portion. The table has hundreds of thousands of clones, over 90% seen once. Sequencing input: naive CD8+ T cells sorted from blood. The source of this sequence is a man aged 25-40 years in good health. V and J are TRBV4-3 and TRBJ2-5; D remains ambiguous. CDR3 sequence: CASSQDRVGKETQYF. DNA for the CDR3: TGCGCCAGCAGCCAAGATCGCGTGGGAAAAGAGACCCAGTACTTC.